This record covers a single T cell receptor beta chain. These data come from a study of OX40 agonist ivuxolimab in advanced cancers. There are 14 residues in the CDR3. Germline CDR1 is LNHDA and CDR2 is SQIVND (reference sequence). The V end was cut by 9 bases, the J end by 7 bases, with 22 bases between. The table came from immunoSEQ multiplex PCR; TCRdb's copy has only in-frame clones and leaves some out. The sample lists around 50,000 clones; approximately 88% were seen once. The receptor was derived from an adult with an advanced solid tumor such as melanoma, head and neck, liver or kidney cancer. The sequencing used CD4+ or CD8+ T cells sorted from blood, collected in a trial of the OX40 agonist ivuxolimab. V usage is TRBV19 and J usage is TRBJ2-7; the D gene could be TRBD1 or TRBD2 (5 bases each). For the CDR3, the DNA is TGTGCCAGCCGGCCGGGACGGACTTCGGGGGAGCAGTACTTC. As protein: CASRPGRTSGEQYF.